This is a list of T cell receptor beta chains from one sample in a study of T cells in Graves' hyperthyroidism and ophthalmopathy. TCRdb redid the calling of the multiplex PCR reads with MiXCR, one entry per CDR3 protein. The sample contains approximately 870,000 distinct CDR3 sequences, roughly 40% of which appear only once. Sequenced sample: blood. Receptors originate from a man aged 18 to 35 with Graves' hyperthyroidism. CDR3s include the opening cysteine and the closing phenylalanine or tryptophan. A D gene is named only where the DNA matches it firmly. A row's size may be missing; if present it is once, few, many or a size class.

clone size: few
D gene: NA
V gene: TRBV11-2
J gene: TRBJ1-1
CDR3 DNA: TGTGCCAGCAGCGAGCCCGGCACTGAAGCTTTCTTT
CDR3 protein: CASSEPGTEAFF

clone size: NA
D gene: NA
V gene: TRBV7-7
J gene: TRBJ2-5
CDR3 DNA: TGTGCCAGCAGGGGCCCCCTCGAGACCCAGTACTTC
CDR3 protein: CASRGPLETQYF

clone size: NA
D gene: NA
V gene: TRBV6-6
J gene: TRBJ2-7
CDR3 DNA: TGTGCCAGCAGTTACTCGTCCAGGGGCCAATACGAGCAGTACTTC
CDR3 protein: CASSYSSRGQYEQYF

clone size: NA
D gene: NA
V gene: TRBV6-5
J gene: TRBJ1-5
CDR3 DNA: TGTGCCAGCAGTCACGAAGCGCGTGGCAGCAATCAGCCCCAGCATTTT
CDR3 protein: CASSHEARGSNQPQHF

clone size: many
D gene: NA
V gene: TRBV9
J gene: TRBJ1-6
CDR3 DNA: TGTGCCAGCAGCCCCCAGGAGGCGAAGAATTCACCCCTCCACTTT
CDR3 protein: CASSPQEAKNSPLHF

clone size: many
D gene: NA
V gene: TRBV20-1
J gene: TRBJ1-2
CDR3 DNA: TGCAGTGCTAGAGTAAACTATGGCTACACCTTC
CDR3 protein: CSARVNYGYTF

clone size: few
D gene: NA
V gene: TRBV3-1
J gene: TRBJ1-4
CDR3 DNA: TGTGCCAGCAGCCTCACTCAGGGGTCGGATGAAAAACTGTTTTTT
CDR3 protein: CASSLTQGSDEKLFF

clone size: few
D gene: NA
V gene: TRBV7-3
J gene: TRBJ1-3
CDR3 DNA: TGTGCCAGCAGCCAGCCCCCTGGAAACACCATATATTTT
CDR3 protein: CASSQPPGNTIYF

clone size: NA
D gene: NA
V gene: TRBV6-5
J gene: TRBJ1-2
CDR3 DNA: TGTGCCAGCAGTGAAAGAAGGGACTATGGCTACACCTTC
CDR3 protein: CASSERRDYGYTF

clone size: NA
D gene: NA
V gene: TRBV29-1
J gene: TRBJ1-1
CDR3 DNA: TGCAGCGTTGGGGGACAAGACACTGAAGCTTTCTTT
CDR3 protein: CSVGGQDTEAFF

clone size: few
D gene: TRBD2
V gene: TRBV7-6
J gene: TRBJ2-2
CDR3 DNA: TGTGCCAGCAGACCTGGGGAGGGATGGGACACCGGGGAGCTGTTTTTT
CDR3 protein: CASRPGEGWDTGELFF